The clone carrying this T cell receptor (beta chain) occurred once. The CDR3 has 13 residues. Trimming left V 3 bases short and J 7 bases short, with 11 bases between. Germline CDR1 reads SGHDT; CDR2 reads YYEEEE. This sample was taken from a study of blood T cell repertoires in COVID-19. Study-level information: COVID-19 samples, acute and convalescent, were from the United States, Italy and Spain.

Clones were sequenced by immunoSEQ multiplex PCR, and TCRdb holds only the in-frame ones, with some missing. The sample records about 110,000 clones, approximately 82% being singletons. The material sequenced was peripheral blood. The genes are TRBV5-6 and TRBJ1-5; possible D gene TRBD1, 6 bases. The receptor was isolated from a woman at least 80 years old with acute or convalescent COVID-19. The CDR3 nucleotides are TGTGCCAGCAGCTCACAGGGTAGGCAGCCCCAGCATTTT. It encodes CASSSQGRQPQHF.